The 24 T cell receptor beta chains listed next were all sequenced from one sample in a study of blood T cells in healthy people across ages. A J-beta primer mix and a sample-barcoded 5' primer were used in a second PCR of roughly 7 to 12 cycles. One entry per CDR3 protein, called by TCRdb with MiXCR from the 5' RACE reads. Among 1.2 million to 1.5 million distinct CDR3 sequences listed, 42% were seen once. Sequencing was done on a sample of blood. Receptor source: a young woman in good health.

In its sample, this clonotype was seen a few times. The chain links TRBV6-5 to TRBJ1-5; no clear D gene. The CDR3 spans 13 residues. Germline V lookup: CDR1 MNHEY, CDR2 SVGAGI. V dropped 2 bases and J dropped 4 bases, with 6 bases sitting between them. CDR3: CASSYEGNQPQHF. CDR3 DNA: TGTGCCAGCAGTTACGAGGGTAATCAGCCCCAGCATTTT.

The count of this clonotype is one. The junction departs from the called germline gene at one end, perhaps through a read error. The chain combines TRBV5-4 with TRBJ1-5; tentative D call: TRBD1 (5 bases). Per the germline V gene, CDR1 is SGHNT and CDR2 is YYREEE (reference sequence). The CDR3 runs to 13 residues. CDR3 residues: CARRRQGSQTQHF. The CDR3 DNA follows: TGTGCCCGGCGTAGGCAGGGAAGTCAGACCCAGCATTTT.

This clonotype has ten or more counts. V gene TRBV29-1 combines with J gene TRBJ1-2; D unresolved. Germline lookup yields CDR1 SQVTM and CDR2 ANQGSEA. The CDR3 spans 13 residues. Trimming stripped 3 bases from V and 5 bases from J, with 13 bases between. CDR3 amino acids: CSVEEAPGYGYTF. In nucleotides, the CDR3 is TGCAGCGTTGAGGAGGCCCCGGGGTATGGCTACACCTTC.

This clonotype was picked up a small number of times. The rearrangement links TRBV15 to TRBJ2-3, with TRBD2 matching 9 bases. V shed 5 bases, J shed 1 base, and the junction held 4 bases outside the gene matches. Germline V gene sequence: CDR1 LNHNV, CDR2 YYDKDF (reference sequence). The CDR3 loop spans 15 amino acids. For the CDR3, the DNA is TGTGCCACCAGCCGACGACTAGCGGGCACAGATACGCAGTATTTT. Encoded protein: CATSRRLAGTDTQYF.

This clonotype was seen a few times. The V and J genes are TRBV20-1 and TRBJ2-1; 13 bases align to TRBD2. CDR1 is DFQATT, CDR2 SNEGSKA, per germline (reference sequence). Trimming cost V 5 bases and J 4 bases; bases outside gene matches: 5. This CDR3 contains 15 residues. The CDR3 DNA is TGCAGTGCTCGCACTAGCGGGGGGGTGTACAATGAGCAGTTCTTC. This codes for CSARTSGGVYNEQFF.

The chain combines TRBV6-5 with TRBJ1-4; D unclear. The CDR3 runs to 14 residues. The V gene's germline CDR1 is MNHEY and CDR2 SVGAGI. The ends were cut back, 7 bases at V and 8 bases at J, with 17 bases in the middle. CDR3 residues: CASTQLGEREKLFF. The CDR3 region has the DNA TGTGCCAGCACTCAGTTGGGAGAGCGGGAAAAACTGTTTTTT.

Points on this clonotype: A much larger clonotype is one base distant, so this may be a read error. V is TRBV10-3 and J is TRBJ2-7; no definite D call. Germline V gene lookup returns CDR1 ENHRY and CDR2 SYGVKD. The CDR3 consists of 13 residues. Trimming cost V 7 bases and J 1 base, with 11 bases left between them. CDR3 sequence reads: CAINGLSSYEQYF. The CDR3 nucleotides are TGTGCCATCAACGGCCTAAGTTCCTACGAGCAGTACTTC.

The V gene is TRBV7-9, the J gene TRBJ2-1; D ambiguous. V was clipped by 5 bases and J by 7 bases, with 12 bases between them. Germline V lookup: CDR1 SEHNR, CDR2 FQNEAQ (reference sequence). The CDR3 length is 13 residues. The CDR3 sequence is CASSVTETNEQFF. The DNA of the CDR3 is TGTGCCAGCAGCGTGACGGAGACAAATGAGCAGTTCTTC.

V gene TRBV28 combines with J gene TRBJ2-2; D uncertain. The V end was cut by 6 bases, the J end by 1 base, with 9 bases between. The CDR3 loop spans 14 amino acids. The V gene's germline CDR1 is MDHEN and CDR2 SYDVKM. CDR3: CASRLLGNTGELFF. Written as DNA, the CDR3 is TGTGCCAGCAGACTACTCGGGAACACCGGGGAGCTGTTTTTT.

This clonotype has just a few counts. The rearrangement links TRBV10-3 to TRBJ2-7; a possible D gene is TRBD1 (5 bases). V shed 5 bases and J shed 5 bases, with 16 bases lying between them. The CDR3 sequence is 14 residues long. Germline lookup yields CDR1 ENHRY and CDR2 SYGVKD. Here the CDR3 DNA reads TGTGCCATCAGTCCGATCCAGGGTGGGGACGAGCAGTACTTC. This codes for CAISPIQGGDEQYF.

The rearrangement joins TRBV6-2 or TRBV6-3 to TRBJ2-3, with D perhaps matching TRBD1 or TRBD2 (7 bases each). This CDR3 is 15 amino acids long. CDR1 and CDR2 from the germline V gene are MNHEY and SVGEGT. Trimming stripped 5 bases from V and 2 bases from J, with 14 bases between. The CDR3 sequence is CASSRTRGHTDTQYF. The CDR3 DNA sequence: TGTGCCAGCAGTCGGACTAGGGGGCACACAGATACGCAGTATTTT.

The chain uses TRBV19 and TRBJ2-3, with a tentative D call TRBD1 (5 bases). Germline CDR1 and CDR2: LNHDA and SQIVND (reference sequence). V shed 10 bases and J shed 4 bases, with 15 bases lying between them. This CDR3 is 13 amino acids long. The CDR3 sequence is CATSKGSSDTQYF. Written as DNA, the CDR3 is TGTGCCACCTCTAAGGGGTCCTCAGATACGCAGTATTTT. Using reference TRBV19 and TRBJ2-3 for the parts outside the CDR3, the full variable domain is DGGITQSPKYLFRKEGQNVTLSCEQNLNHDAMYWYRQDPGQGLRLIYYSQIVNDFQKGDIAEGYSVSREKKESFPLTVTSAQKNPTAFYLCATSKGSSDTQYFGPGTRLTVL.

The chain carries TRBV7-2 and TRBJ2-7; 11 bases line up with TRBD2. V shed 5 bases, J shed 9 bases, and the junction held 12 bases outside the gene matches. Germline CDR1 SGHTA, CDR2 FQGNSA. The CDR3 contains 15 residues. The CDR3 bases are TGTGCCAGCAGCCCAGGCGGGCTAGCGGGAGGTGCGCAGTACTTC. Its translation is CASSPGGLAGGAQYF.

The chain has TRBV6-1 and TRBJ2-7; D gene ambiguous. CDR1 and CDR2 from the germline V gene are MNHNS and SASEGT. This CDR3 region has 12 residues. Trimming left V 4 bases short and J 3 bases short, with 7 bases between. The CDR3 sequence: CASSGWGYEQYF. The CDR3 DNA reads TGTGCCAGCAGTGGGTGGGGCTACGAGCAGTACTTC.

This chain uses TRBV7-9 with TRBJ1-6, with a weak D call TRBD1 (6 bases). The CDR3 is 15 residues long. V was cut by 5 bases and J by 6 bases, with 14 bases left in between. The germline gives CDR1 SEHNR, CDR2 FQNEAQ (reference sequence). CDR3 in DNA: TGTGCCAGCAGCGCCGGACGGGGGGCTAATTCACCCCTCCACTTT. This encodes CASSAGRGANSPLHF.

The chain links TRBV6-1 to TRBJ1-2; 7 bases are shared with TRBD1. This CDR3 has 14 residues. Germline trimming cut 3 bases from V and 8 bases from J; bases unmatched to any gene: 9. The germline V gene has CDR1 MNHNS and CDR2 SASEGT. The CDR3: CASSEETGKWGYTF. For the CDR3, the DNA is TGTGCCAGCAGTGAGGAGACAGGGAAATGGGGCTACACCTTC.

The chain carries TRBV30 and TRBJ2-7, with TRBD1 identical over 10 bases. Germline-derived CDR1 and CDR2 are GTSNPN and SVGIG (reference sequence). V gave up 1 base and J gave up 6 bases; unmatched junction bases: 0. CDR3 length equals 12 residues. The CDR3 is CAWSGQGAEQYF. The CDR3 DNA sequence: TGTGCCTGGAGTGGACAGGGGGCCGAGCAGTACTTC.

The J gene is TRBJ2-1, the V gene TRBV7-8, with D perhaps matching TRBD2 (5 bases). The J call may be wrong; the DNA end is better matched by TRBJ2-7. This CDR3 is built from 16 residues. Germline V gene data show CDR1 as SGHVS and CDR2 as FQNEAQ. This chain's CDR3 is CASSLAKRSSYNEQYF. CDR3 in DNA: TGTGCCAGCAGCTTAGCCAAGCGGAGCTCCTACAATGAGCAGTACTTC.

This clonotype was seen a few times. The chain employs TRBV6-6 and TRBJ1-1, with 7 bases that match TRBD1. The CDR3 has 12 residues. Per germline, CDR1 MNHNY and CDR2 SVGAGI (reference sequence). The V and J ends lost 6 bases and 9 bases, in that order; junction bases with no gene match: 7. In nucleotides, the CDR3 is TGTGCCAGCAGATCCGGGACAGAAAAAGCTTTCTTT. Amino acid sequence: CASRSGTEKAFF.

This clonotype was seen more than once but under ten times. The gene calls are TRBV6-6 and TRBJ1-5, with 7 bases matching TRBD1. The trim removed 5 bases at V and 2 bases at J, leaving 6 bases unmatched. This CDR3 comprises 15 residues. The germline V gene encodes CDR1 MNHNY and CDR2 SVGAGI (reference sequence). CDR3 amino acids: CASSQEGARNQPQHF. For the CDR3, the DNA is TGTGCCAGCAGTCAGGAGGGGGCCCGCAATCAGCCCCAGCATTTT.

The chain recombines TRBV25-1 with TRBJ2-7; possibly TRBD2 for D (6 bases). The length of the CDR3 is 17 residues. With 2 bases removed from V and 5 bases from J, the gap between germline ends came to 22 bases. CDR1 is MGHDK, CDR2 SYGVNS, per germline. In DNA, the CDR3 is TGTGCCAGCAGTGAAGGAGGCGTACCTCGGGGGTGGGACGAGCAGTACTTC. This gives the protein CASSEGGVPRGWDEQYF.

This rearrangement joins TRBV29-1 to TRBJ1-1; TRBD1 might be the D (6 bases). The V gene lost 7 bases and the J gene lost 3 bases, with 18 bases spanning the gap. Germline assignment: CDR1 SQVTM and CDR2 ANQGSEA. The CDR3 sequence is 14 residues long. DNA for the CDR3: TGCAGCGCCCCACAGGGAGCGGGGGACACTGAAGCTTTCTTT. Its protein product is CSAPQGAGDTEAFF.

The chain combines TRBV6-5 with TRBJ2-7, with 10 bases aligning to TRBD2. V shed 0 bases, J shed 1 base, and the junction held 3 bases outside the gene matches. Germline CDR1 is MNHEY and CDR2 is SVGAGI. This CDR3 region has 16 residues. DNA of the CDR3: TGTGCCAGCAGTTACTCGAGCGGGAGGGAATCCTACGAGCAGTACTTC. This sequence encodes CASSYSSGRESYEQYF.

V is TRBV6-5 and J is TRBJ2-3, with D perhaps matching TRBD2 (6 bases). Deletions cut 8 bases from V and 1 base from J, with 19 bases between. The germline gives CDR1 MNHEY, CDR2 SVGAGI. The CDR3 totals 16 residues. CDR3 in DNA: TGTGCCAGCGGTCGTTCGGCGGGGTCCGGCACAGATACGCAGTATTTT. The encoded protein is CASGRSAGSGTDTQYF.